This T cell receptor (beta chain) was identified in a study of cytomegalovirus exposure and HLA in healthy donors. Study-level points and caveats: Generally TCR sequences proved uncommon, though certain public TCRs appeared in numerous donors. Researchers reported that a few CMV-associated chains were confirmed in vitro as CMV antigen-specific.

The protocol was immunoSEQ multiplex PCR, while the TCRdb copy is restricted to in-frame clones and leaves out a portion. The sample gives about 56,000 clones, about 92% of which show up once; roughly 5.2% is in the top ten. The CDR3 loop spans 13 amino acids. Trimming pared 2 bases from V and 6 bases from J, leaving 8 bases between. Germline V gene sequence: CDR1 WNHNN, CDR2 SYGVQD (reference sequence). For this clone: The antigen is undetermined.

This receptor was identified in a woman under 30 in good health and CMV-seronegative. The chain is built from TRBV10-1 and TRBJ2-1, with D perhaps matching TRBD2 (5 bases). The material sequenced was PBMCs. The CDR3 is CASSEDRGNEQFF. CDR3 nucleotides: TGCGCCAGCAGTGAGGACCGGGGCAATGAGCAGTTCTTC.